The TCR beta chain under discussion was sequenced for a study of T cell responses to AZD1222 COVID-19 vaccine. Study observations and caveats: Of spike-specific TCRs, nearly half reportedly target regions left unmutated in variants.

Using immunoSEQ multiplex PCR, the repertoire was profiled, and TCRdb retains in-frame clones only, with some absent. The sample has approximately 90,000 clones; roughly 90% are singletons. V gave up 2 bases and J gave up 10 bases, with 9 bases separating them. Germline V gene lookup returns CDR1 WSHSY and CDR2 SAAADI. This CDR3 is 13 amino acids long. Worth noting for this clone: Its antigen is currently unknown.

This TCR was recovered from an adult in good health. The V and J genes are TRBV10-2 and TRBJ1-6; the D is unclear. This specimen was peripheral blood, taken on day 0 of AZD1222 vaccination. Here the CDR3 reads CASSERWGSPLHF. The CDR3, as DNA: TGCGCCAGCAGTGAGAGATGGGGATCACCCCTCCACTTT.